This T cell receptor beta chain was identified in a study of CD8+CD57+ T cells in acquired aplastic anemia. CDR1 and CDR2 (germline): SGHTS, YDEGEE. The CDR3 is 14 amino acids. Losses at the gene ends were 4 bases for V and 6 bases for J; bases not matched to a gene: 10. Before being chosen for sequencing, patients had shown CD8+CD57+ cell expansion by flow cytometry. Untreated patients provided the blood samples, with no therapy given before sampling. It was genomic DNA that served as the template for profiling TCR beta VDJ and CDR3. TCRdb re-derived calls from the reads in MiXCR, one entry per CDR3 protein. The repertoire has hundreds of thousands of distinct CDR3 sequences, under 40% of them found once; the top ten carry approximately 0.82%.

The sequence came from a human donor with aplastic anemia. Sequenced sample: sorted CD4+, CD8+, or CD8+CD57+ T cells (not recorded which) from PBMCs. V and J are TRBV5-8 and TRBJ2-7, with TRBD1 matching over 7 bases. Written as DNA, the CDR3 is TGTGCCAGCAGCGGAGGACAGGTCCTGGGCGAGCAGTACTTC. Its protein is CASSGGQVLGEQYF.